The 14 T cell receptor beta chains presented below share a single source sample, sequenced in a study of cytomegalovirus exposure and HLA in healthy donors. The study ran its PCR with 60 Vbeta and 13 Jbeta primers. Using immunoSEQ multiplex PCR, the repertoire was profiled, and TCRdb retains in-frame clones only, with some absent. Of roughly 100,000 clones in the sample, under 85% are singletons; the top ten hold 4%. Specimen: PBMCs. Every receptor here comes from a man aged 50-60 years in good health and CMV-seropositive.

The chain couples TRBV10-3 to TRBJ2-2; D gene uncertain. Germline loops: CDR1 ENHRY, CDR2 SYGVKD. Trimming shortened V by 0 bases and J by 1 base, and 3 bases separated the two germline ends. The CDR3 has 14 amino acids. CDR3 loop: CAISESQNTGELFF. CDR3 nucleotide sequence: TGTGCCATCAGTGAGTCCCAGAACACCGGGGAGCTGTTTTTT.

This chain joins TRBV2 and TRBJ2-7; D possibly corresponds to TRBD1 (7 bases). V lost 6 bases and J lost 1, with 13 bases in between. Germline V gives CDR1 SNHLY, CDR2 FYNNEI. The CDR3 spans 14 residues. The CDR3 loop reads CASRGRDSSYEQYF. Here the CDR3 DNA reads TGTGCCAGCAGGGGGCGGGACAGTTCCTACGAGCAGTACTTC.

The gene calls are TRBV18 and TRBJ2-2; 8 bases are a match to TRBD2. This CDR3 is 14 amino acids long. Unmatched junction bases numbered 1, after V lost 4 bases and J lost 3 bases. Germline assignment: CDR1 KGHSH and CDR2 LQKENI. This chain's CDR3 is CASSQLADTGELFF. The CDR3 nucleotides read TGTGCCAGCTCACAACTAGCGGACACCGGGGAGCTGTTTTTT.

In its sample, this clone was seen a few times. The rearrangement links TRBV29-1 to TRBJ2-5, with 13 positions matching TRBD2. Per germline, CDR1 SQVTM and CDR2 ANQGSEA. V dropped 6 bases and J dropped 5; count of bases not matched to a gene: 9. The CDR3 runs to 15 residues. CDR3 bases: TGCAGCGTACAACTAGCGGGAGGGGACGGTGAGACCCAGTACTTC. Protein product: CSVQLAGGDGETQYF.

The chain links TRBV5-4 to TRBJ2-5, with D perhaps TRBD2 (7 bases). The CDR3 runs to 15 residues. From germline, CDR1 is SGHNT and CDR2 YYREEE (reference sequence). V lost 2 bases, J lost 2 bases, and 13 bases lay in between. CDR3 bases: TGTGCCAGCAGCTTTGGGACTACAGGGCAAGAGACCCAGTACTTC. Translated: CASSFGTTGQETQYF.

This CDR3 is CASSFGIGQNEQYF. In nucleotides, the CDR3 is TGTGCCAGCAGCTTTGGGATTGGACAGAACGAGCAGTACTTC. V usage is TRBV7-8 and J usage is TRBJ2-7, with a possible D match to TRBD1 (6 bases). V lost 3 bases, J lost 5 bases, and 14 bases lay in between. The CDR3 length is 14 residues. Per germline, CDR1 SGHVS and CDR2 FQNEAQ. Drawing the rest from reference TRBV7-8 and TRBJ2-7, the complete variable domain is GAGVSQSPRYKVAKRGQDVALRCDPISGHVSLFWYQQALGQGPEFLTYFQNEAQLDKSGLPSDRFFAERPEGSVSTLKIQRTQQEDSAVYLCASSFGIGQNEQYFGPGTRLTVT.

This chain connects TRBV27 to TRBJ1-4, with TRBD1 matching over 10 bases. The CDR3 consists of 13 residues. Germline lookup yields CDR1 MNHEY and CDR2 SMNVEV (reference sequence). V shed 7 bases and J 7 bases; nucleotides not matched to a gene: 3. CDR3 amino acids: CASTRTGGEKLFF. CDR3 bases: TGTGCCAGCACCAGGACAGGGGGTGAAAAACTGTTTTTT.

The chain recombines TRBV5-1 with TRBJ2-6; no clear D gene. The germline V gene encodes CDR1 SGHRS and CDR2 YFSETQ. Between the trimmed V and J ends, which lost 7 bases and 0 bases, there was a span of 8 bases. CDR3 length: 14 amino acids. CDR3 in amino acids: CASAASSGANVLTF. In DNA form, the CDR3 reads TGCGCCAGCGCCGCGTCCTCTGGGGCCAACGTCCTGACTTTC.

The V gene is TRBV7-9, the J gene TRBJ2-1, with 13 bases that match TRBD2. Germline CDR1 is SEHNR and CDR2 is FQNEAQ (reference sequence). The CDR3 extends over 19 amino acids. With 5 bases clipped from V and 3 bases from J, the junction kept 13 bases outside the gene matches. The chain's CDR3 is CASSLGLAGVSGHYNEQFF. CDR3 sequence (DNA): TGTGCCAGCAGCCTAGGACTAGCGGGAGTAAGCGGGCACTACAATGAGCAGTTCTTC.

As regards this clone: A read error may account for a junction end that differs from germline. V gene TRBV7-9 combines with J gene TRBJ1-1; 7 bases line up with TRBD1. This CDR3 is 14 amino acids long. CDR1 is SEHNR, CDR2 FQNEAQ, per germline (reference sequence). CDR3 amino acids: CASSPAGGIPEAFF. The DNA of the CDR3 is TGTGCCAGCAGCCCCGCAGGGGGGATCCCTGAGGCTTTCTTT.

J is TRBJ1-1 and V is TRBV28, with 7 positions matching TRBD1. This CDR3 spans 16 amino acids. Trimming took 2 bases from V and 3 from J; bases not matched to a gene: 9. CDR1 and CDR2 from the germline V gene are MDHEN and SYDVKM. The CDR3 bases are TGTGCCAGCAGTTTACTAGGGGCAGGGGGACACACTGAAGCTTTCTTT. It is translated as CASSLLGAGGHTEAFF.

The V and J genes are TRBV11-2 and TRBJ2-1, with a possible D match to TRBD2 (5 bases). The CDR3 consists of 16 residues. V lost 0 bases and J lost 2, with 11 bases in between. CDR1 is SGHAT, CDR2 FQNNGV, per germline. CDR3 in amino acids: CASSLDFTRAYNEQFF. CDR3 DNA: TGTGCCAGCAGCTTAGATTTTACTAGGGCCTACAATGAGCAGTTCTTC.

This clone has only one observation. The gene calls are TRBV7-6 and TRBJ2-7, with TRBD1 matching over 7 bases. The germline V gene has CDR1 SGHVS and CDR2 FNYEAQ. V was pared by 1 base and J by 0 bases, with 12 bases of the junction left unmatched. CDR3 size: 18 residues. CDR3 DNA sequence: TGTGCCAGCAGCTTAGATTCCACAGGGACAGCCGACTCCTACGAGCAGTACTTC. Protein sequence: CASSLDSTGTADSYEQYF.

The chain employs TRBV9 and TRBJ2-5; 16 bases line up with TRBD2. The CDR3 has 20 residues. V dropped 3 bases and J dropped 3; count of bases not matched to a gene: 14. CDR1 and CDR2 from the germline V gene are SGDLS and YYNGEE. The CDR3 loop reads CASSANDGTSGRARKETQYF. CDR3 coding DNA: TGTGCCAGCAGCGCCAACGACGGGACTAGCGGGAGGGCTAGGAAAGAGACCCAGTACTTC.